A single sample is the source of the 11 T cell receptor beta chains below, sequenced in a study of T cell repertoires in Merkel cell carcinoma. Here immunoSEQ multiplex PCR was the method, and the copy in TCRdb shows in-frame clones only, minus some. This table has about 14,000 clones, 76% appearing once. Sequencing used tumor tissue. These receptors all stem from an adult with Merkel cell carcinoma.

The rearrangement uses TRBV4-3 and TRBJ2-3, with TRBD2 identical over 7 bases. Germline lookup yields CDR1 LGHNA and CDR2 YSLEER. This CDR3 spans 15 amino acids. J gave up 7 bases and V 1 base, and 8 bases lay outside the gene matches. The CDR3: CASSQGPSGWYTQYF. The DNA of the CDR3 is TGCGCCAGCAGCCAAGGACCTAGCGGTTGGTATACGCAGTATTTT.

The genes are TRBV6-2 or TRBV6-3 and TRBJ1-2; D is unresolved. The germline gives CDR1 MNHEY, CDR2 SVGEGT. V was cut by 2 bases and J by 5 bases, with 6 bases left in between. The CDR3 covers 12 residues. In nucleotides, the CDR3 is TGTGCCAGCAGTTACCCAAATTATGGCTACACCTTC. This gives the protein CASSYPNYGYTF.

The gene calls are TRBV27 and TRBJ1-2, with D possibly TRBD1 on 5 matching bases. V lost 4 bases, J lost 4 bases, and 22 bases lay in between. The CDR3 spans 17 residues. CDR1 is MNHEY and CDR2 is SMNVEV in the germline V gene (reference sequence). CDR3 residues: CASSSALPGPEGYGYTF. The CDR3 DNA reads TGTGCCAGCAGTTCCGCGCTACCGGGGCCTGAAGGCTATGGCTACACCTTC.

The gene calls are TRBV3-1 (or the pseudogene TRBV3-2) and TRBJ1-4; the D is unclear. The CDR3 covers 13 residues. Trimming cost V 3 bases and J 6 bases, with 8 bases left between them. Per the germline V gene, CDR1 is LGHDT and CDR2 is YNNKEL (reference sequence). The CDR3 coding sequence is TGTGCCAGCAGCCATCAGTCCGATGAAAAACTGTTTTTT. It translates to CASSHQSDEKLFF.

This chain's CDR3 is CASSFPIRQGAADTQYF. The CDR3 nucleotides read TGTGCCAGCAGTTTTCCCATACGACAGGGGGCTGCAGATACGCAGTATTTT. The chain uses TRBV28 and TRBJ2-3; 10 bases line up with TRBD1. Germline V gene sequence: CDR1 MDHEN, CDR2 SYDVKM. There are 17 residues in the CDR3. With 3 bases clipped from V and 4 bases from J, the junction kept 10 bases outside the gene matches.

J is TRBJ2-7 and V is TRBV10-3; TRBD1 aligns across 8 bases. V trimming: 4 bases; J trimming: 2 bases; junction bases outside the gene matches: 4. The CDR3 consists of 14 residues. Germline loops: CDR1 ENHRY, CDR2 SYGVKD. DNA of the CDR3: TGTGCCATCAGTGGGACAGGGATGACCTACGAGCAGTACTTC. Its translation is CAISGTGMTYEQYF.

This clone was observed a single time. The chain couples TRBV6-5 to TRBJ1-6, with TRBD1 as a possible D gene (5 bases). This CDR3 has 12 residues. V shed 2 bases and J shed 14 bases, with 10 bases lying between them. Germline values: CDR1 MNHEY, CDR2 SVGAGI. CDR3 loop: CASSYEGSTLHF. The CDR3 DNA reads TGTGCCAGCAGTTACGAGGGGAGCACCCTCCACTTT.

This rearrangement joins TRBV7-2 to TRBJ2-2, with 10 bases fitting TRBD2. The germline V gene encodes CDR1 SGHTA and CDR2 FQGNSA. This CDR3 spans 18 amino acids. The V segment lost 5 bases and the J segment 2 bases; nucleotides outside the gene matches: 11. This CDR3 reads CASSPRGSSGGNTGELFF. The CDR3 DNA reads as TGTGCCAGCAGCCCTAGGGGCTCTAGCGGGGGTAACACCGGGGAGCTGTTTTTT.

The CDR3 here is CASSLAPVGVGNEQFF. The CDR3 DNA reads as TGCGCCAGCAGCTTAGCCCCAGTGGGAGTAGGCAATGAGCAGTTCTTC. This chain connects TRBV5-1 to TRBJ2-1; D is possibly TRBD2 (5 bases). Trimming took 2 bases from V and 6 from J, leaving 18 bases between them. The CDR3 extends over 16 amino acids. Germline lookup yields CDR1 SGHRS and CDR2 YFSETQ. Using reference TRBV5-1 and TRBJ2-1 for the parts outside the CDR3, the full variable domain is KAGVTQTPRYLIKTRGQQVTLSCSPISGHRSVSWYQQTPGQGLQFLFEYFSETQRNKGNFPGRFSGRQFSNSRSEMNVSTLELGDSALYLCASSLAPVGVGNEQFFGPGTRLTVL.

This sequence joins TRBV7-9 and TRBJ2-3; D unclear. This CDR3 is built from 13 residues. V shed 5 bases and J shed 6 bases, with 12 bases lying between them. Germline V CDR1 and CDR2: SEHNR, FQNEAQ (reference sequence). DNA for the CDR3: TGTGCCAGCAGCCCGCGTGTATCTGATACGCAGTATTTT. Its translation is CASSPRVSDTQYF.

This clone appeared a single time. J is TRBJ1-2 and V is TRBV7-2, with 8 bases identical to TRBD1. After removal of 5 bases from V and 5 bases from J, the junction contained 10 bases not matched to a gene. The CDR3 contains 15 residues. Germline CDR1 reads SGHTA; CDR2 reads FQGNSA. In DNA, the CDR3 is TGTGCCAGCAGCCCGACCGCCGGACAGGGTTATGGCTACACCTTC. Its translation: CASSPTAGQGYGYTF.